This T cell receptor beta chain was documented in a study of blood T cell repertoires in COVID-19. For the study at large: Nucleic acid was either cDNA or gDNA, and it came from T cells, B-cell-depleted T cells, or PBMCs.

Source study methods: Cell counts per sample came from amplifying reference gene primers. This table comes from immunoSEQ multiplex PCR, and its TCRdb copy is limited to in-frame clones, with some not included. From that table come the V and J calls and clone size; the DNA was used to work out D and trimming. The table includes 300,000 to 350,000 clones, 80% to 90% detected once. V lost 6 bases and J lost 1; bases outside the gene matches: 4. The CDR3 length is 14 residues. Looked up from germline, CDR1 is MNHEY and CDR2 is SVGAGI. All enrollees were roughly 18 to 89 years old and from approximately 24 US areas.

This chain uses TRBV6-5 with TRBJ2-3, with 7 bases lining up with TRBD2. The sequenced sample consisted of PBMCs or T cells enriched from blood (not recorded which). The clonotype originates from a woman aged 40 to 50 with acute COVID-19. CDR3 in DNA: TGTGCCAGCAGAGGAACTAGCGGCACAGATACGCAGTATTTT. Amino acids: CASRGTSGTDTQYF.